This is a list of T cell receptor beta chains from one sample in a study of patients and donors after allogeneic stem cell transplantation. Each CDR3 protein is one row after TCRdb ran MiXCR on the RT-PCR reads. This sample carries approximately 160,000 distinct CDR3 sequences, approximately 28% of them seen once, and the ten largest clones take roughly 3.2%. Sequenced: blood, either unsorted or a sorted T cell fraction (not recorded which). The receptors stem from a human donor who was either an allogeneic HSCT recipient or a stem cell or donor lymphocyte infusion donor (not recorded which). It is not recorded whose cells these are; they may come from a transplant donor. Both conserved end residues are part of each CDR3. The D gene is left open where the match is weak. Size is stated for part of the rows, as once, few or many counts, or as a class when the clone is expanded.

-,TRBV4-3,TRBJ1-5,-,TGCGCCAGCAGCCAAGTTGGAAATCAGCCCCAGCATTTT,CASSQVGNQPQHF
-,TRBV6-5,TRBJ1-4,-,TGTGCCAGCACCCCCGCTGGGGGGGAAAAACTGTTTTTT,CASTPAGGEKLFF
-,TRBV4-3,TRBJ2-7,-,TGCGCCAGCAGCCAAGATCTGGACTTCAAAGGCTACGAGCAGTACTTC,CASSQDLDFKGYEQYF
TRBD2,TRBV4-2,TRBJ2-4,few,TGTGCCAGCAGCACTAAGGGACTAGGGATTAAAAACATTCAGTACTTC,CASSTKGLGIKNIQYF
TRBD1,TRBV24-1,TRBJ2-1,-,TGTGCCACCAGTGATTACAAGACAGGGGGCGAGCAGTTCTTC,CATSDYKTGGEQFF
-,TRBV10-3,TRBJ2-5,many,TGTGCCATCAGTAGGGGTTTCGGGGAGGAGACCCAGTACTTC,CAISRGFGEETQYF
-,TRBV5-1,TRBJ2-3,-,TGCGCCAGCAGCTTGGCCGACACCGGGGATACGCAGTATTTT,CASSLADTGDTQYF
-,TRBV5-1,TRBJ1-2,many,TGCGCCAGCAGCTCGACAGCGCCAGCTTACTATGGCTACACCTTC,CASSSTAPAYYGYTF
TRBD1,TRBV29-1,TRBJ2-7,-,TGCAGCGTTGCGGGTTGGGGACAGGGGATCTACGAGCAGTACTTC,CSVAGWGQGIYEQYF
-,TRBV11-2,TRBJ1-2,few,TGTGCCAGCAGCTTAGATCTGGGGACATCCGGCTACACCTTC,CASSLDLGTSGYTF
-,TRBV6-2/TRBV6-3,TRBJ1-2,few,TGTGCCAGCAGTTACCCCCTGGGAGGTGGCTACACCTTC,CASSYPLGGGYTF
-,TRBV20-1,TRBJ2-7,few,TGCAGCCCGCTAGAAGTCAGTAACTCCTACGAGCAGTACTTC,CSPLEVSNSYEQYF
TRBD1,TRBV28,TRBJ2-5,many,TGTGCCAGCAGTTTATTTGGGACAGGGAGGAGGGAGACCCAGTACTTC,CASSLFGTGRRETQYF
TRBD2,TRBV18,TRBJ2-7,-,TGTGCCAGCTCGGCCGGGACTAGCGGGAGTTGGGCCTACGAGCAGTACTTC,CASSAGTSGSWAYEQYF
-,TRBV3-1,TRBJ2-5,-,TGTGCCAGCAGGAGGATACAGGGTGAAGAGACCCAGTACTTC,CASRRIQGEETQYF
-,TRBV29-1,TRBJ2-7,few,TGCAGCGCCTCGAAAGACGAGCAGTACTTC,CSASKDEQYF
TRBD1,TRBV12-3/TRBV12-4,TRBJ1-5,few,TGTGCCAGCAGTTTAATGACAGGGGGCAATCAGCCCCAGCATTTT,CASSLMTGGNQPQHF
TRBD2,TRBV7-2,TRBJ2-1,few,TGTGCCAGCAGCTTAGCCCCGGGACTAGCGGGAGAGCTCAGGTTCTTC,CASSLAPGLAGELRFF
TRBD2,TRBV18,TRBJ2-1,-,TGTGCCAGCTCACCGTGGACTAGCGACAATGAGCAGTTCTTC,CASSPWTSDNEQFF
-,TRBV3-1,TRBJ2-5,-,TGTGCCAGCAGCCAAAGGGCGGAAGAGACCCAGTACTTC,CASSQRAEETQYF
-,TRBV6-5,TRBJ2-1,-,TGTGCCAGCAGTTACTCAGACTACTCGTTCGACAATGAAGAGCAGTTCTTC,CASSYSDYSFDNEEQFF
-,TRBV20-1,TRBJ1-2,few,TGCAGTGCTAGAGATCTATGGACAGCCTCCGACGATGGCTACACCTTC,CSARDLWTASDDGYTF
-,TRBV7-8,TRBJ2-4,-,TGTGCCAGCAGCCATACCGGAACAGGGATGTCCAAAAACATTCAGTACTTC,CASSHTGTGMSKNIQYF
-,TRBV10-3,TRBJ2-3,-,TGTGCCATCAGTGGCCTCAGCACAGATACGCAGTATTTT,CAISGLSTDTQYF
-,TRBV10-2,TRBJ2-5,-,TGCGCCAGCAGGGCGCAGATCCAAGAGACCCAGTACTTC,CASRAQIQETQYF
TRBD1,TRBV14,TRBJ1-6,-,TGTGCCAGCAGCCACCGCGGGACAGGGGGGTCCTATAATTCACCCCTCCACTTT,CASSHRGTGGSYNSPLHF
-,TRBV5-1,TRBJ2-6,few,TGCGCCAGCAGCTTGCCCACAGGCTCTGGGGCCAACGTCCTGACTTTC,CASSLPTGSGANVLTF
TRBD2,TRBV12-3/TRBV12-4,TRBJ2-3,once,TGTGCCAGCAGTACTCAAAAGCGGGAACCCCCCGCAGATACGCAGTATTTT,CASSTQKREPPADTQYF
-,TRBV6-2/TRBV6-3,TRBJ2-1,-,TGTGCCAGCAGTATTTCCGGGACGGCGAATGAGCAGTTCTTC,CASSISGTANEQFF
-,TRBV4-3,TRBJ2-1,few,TGCGCCAGCAGCCAAGTTGGCGGAAGCTACAATGAGCAGTTCTTC,CASSQVGGSYNEQFF
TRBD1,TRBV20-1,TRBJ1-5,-,TGCAGTGCTACCCTATGGGACAGGGAAGGGCAGCCCCAGCATTTT,CSATLWDREGQPQHF
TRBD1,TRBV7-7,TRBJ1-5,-,TGTGCTAGCAGCTTAGGCCGACAGGGGCGGTTTCAGCCCCAGCATTTT,CASSLGRQGRFQPQHF
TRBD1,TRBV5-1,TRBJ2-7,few,TGCGCCAGCAGCTTGGGTCCGGACAGGGTCGCGTACGAGCAGTACTTC,CASSLGPDRVAYEQYF
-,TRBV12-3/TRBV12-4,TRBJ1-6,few,TGTGCCAGCAGTTTAGGAGGGGCGGATTCACCCCTCCACTTT,CASSLGGADSPLHF
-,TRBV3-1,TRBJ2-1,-,TGTGCCAGCAGCTCCACGGGTTGGCAGTTCTTC,CASSSTGWQFF
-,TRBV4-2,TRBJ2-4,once,TGTGCCAGCAGCCCCTCAAACAGTCCTAGGAAAAACATTCAGTACTTC,CASSPSNSPRKNIQYF
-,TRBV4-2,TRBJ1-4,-,TGTGCCAGCAGCCAATTTCTTGGCGGGGGGGATGAAAAACTGTTTTTT,CASSQFLGGGDEKLFF
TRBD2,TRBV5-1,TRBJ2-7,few,TGCGCCAGCAGCTTGGTACTAGCGGATTACGAGCAGTACTTC,CASSLVLADYEQYF
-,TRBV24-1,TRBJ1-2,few,TGTGCCACCAGTGATCAGGGGTTCTATGGCTACACCTTC,CATSDQGFYGYTF
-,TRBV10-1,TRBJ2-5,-,TGCGCCAGCAGTCCGCTGGGGCCCCAAGAGACCCAGTACTTC,CASSPLGPQETQYF
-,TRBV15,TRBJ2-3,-,TGTGCCACCAGCAGATCCAGTATAGATACGCAGTATTTT,CATSRSSIDTQYF
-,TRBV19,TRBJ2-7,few,TGTGCCAGTAGTATACCGGGACACCGCTACGAGCAGTACTTC,CASSIPGHRYEQYF
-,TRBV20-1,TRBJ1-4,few,TGCAGTGCTGCCCGAACTAATGAAAAACTGTTTTTT,CSAARTNEKLFF
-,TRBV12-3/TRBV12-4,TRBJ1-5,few,TGTGCCAGCAGTTTCTCCCCGGTGGGGGCATTAAGCAATCAGCCCCAGCATTTT,CASSFSPVGALSNQPQHF
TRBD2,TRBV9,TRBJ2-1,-,TGTGCCAGCAGCGTAGCTGGAAGCGGGAGTATAAATGAGCAGTTCTTC,CASSVAGSGSINEQFF
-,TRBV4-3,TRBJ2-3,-,TGCGCCAGCAGCCTCGCACGATACCTTAGCACAGATACGCAGTATTTT,CASSLARYLSTDTQYF
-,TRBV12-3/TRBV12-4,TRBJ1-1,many,TGTGCCAGCAGTTTAGGGATGCGCACTGAAGCTTTCTTT,CASSLGMRTEAFF